What follows is one TCR beta chain and its context. The sample comes from a study of blood T cell repertoires in COVID-19. Here immunoSEQ multiplex PCR was the method, and the copy in TCRdb shows in-frame clones only, minus some. The sample includes around 210,000 clones, 75% to 85% of them seen just once. V lost 0 bases and J lost 1, with 10 bases in between. The CDR3 is made up of 16 amino acids. CDR1 and CDR2 (germline): SNHLY, FYNNEI. The V call is TRBV2, the J call TRBJ1-5; weak D call: TRBD1 (5 bases). Material: peripheral blood. The sequence came from a man between 45 and 60 years old with COVID-19, enrolled during active disease. CDR3 sequence reads: CASSEALRTSNQPQHF. In nucleotides, the CDR3 is TGTGCCAGCAGTGAAGCGCTCCGGACAAGCAATCAGCCCCAGCATTTT.